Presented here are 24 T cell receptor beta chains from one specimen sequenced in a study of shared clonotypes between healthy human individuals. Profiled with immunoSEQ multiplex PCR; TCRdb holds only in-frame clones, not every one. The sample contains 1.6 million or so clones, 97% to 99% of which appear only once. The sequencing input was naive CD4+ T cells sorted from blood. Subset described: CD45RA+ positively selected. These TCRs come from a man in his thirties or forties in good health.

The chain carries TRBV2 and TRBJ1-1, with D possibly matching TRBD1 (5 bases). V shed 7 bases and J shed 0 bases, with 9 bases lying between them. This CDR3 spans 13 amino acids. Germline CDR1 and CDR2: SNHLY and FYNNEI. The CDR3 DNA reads TGTGCCAGCACCGCAGGGATGAACACTGAAGCTTTCTTT. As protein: CASTAGMNTEAFF.

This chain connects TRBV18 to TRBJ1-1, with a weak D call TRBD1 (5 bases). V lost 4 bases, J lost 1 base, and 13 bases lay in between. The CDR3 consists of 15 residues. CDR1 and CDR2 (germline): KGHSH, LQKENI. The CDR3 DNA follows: TGTGCCAGCTCACGTACGGGACCCAGGAACACTGAAGCTTTCTTT. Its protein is CASSRTGPRNTEAFF.

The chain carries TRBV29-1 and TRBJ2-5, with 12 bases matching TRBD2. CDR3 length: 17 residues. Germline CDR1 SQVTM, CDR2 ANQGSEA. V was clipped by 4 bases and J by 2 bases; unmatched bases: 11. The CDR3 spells CSVVGGLAGLGQETQYF. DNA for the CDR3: TGCAGCGTTGTGGGTGGACTAGCGGGATTGGGGCAAGAGACCCAGTACTTC.

In DNA, the CDR3 is TGCGCCAGCAGCCCACTAGCGGGAGCTCCCTACGAGCAGTACTTC. Translating it yields CASSPLAGAPYEQYF. The chain has TRBV5-1 and TRBJ2-7, with 11 bases matching TRBD2. The J segment lost 2 bases and the V segment lost 4 bases, leaving 5 bases of the junction unmatched. The CDR3 has 15 amino acids. Germline V gene data show CDR1 as SGHRS and CDR2 as YFSETQ. The full variable domain, in which reference TRBV5-1 and TRBJ2-7 provide the parts outside the CDR3, is KAGVTQTPRYLIKTRGQQVTLSCSPISGHRSVSWYQQTPGQGLQFLFEYFSETQRNKGNFPGRFSGRQFSNSRSEMNVSTLELGDSALYLCASSPLAGAPYEQYFGPGTRLTVT.

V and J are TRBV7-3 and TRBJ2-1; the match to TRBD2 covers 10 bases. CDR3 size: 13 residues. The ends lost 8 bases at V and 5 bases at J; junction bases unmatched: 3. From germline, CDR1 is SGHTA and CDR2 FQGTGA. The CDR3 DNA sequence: TGTGCCAGCGGGCTAGCGGGAGACAATGAGCAGTTCTTC. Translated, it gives CASGLAGDNEQFF. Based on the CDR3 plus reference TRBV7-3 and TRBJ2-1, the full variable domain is GAGVSQTPSNKVTEKGKYVELRCDPISGHTALYWYRQSLGQGPEFLIYFQGTGAADDSGLPNDRFFAVRPEGSVSTLKIQRTERGDSAVYLCASGLAGDNEQFFGPGTRLTVL.

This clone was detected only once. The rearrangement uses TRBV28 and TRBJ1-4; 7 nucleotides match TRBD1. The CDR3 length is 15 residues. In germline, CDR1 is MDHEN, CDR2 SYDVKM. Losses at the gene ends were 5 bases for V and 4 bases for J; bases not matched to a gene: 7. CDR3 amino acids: CASSRPGQINEKLFF. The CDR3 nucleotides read TGTGCCAGCAGTCGACCGGGACAGATTAATGAAAAACTGTTTTTT.

Here the CDR3 reads CASSQEAIVVLSNEQFF. In DNA, the CDR3 is TGTGCCAGCAGCCAAGAAGCTATCGTCGTACTTTCCAATGAGCAGTTCTTC. J is TRBJ2-1 and V is TRBV14, with no clear D. Deletions cut 0 bases from V and 6 bases from J, with 18 bases between. CDR3 length: 17 amino acids. Germline V gene sequence: CDR1 SGHDN, CDR2 FVKESK.

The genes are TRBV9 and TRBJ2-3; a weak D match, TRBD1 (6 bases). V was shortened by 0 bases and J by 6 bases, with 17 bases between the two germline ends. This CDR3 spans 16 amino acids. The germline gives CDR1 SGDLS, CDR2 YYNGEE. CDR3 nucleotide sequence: TGTGCCAGCAGCGTAGGGGACCGACAAGGGGGTGATACGCAGTATTTT. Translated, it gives CASSVGDRQGGDTQYF. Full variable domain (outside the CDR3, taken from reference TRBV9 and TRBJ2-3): DSGVTQTPKHLITATGQRVTLRCSPRSGDLSVYWYQQSLDQGLQFLIQYYNGEERAKGNILERFSAQQFPDLHSELNLSSLELGDSALYFCASSVGDRQGGDTQYFGPGTRLTVL.

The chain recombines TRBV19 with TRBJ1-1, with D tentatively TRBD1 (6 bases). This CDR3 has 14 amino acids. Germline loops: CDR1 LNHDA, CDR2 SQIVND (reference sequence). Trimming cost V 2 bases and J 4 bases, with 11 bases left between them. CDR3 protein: CASSIQGWGTEAFF. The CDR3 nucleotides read TGTGCCAGTAGTATACAGGGGTGGGGCACTGAAGCTTTCTTT.

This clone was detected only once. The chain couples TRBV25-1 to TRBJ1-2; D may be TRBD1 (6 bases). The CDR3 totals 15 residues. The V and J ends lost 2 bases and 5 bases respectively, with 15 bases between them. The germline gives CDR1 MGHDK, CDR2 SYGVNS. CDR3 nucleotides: TGTGCCAGCAGTGAAGGCTCTGGGGGCGGGTATGGCTACACCTTC. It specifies CASSEGSGGGYGYTF.

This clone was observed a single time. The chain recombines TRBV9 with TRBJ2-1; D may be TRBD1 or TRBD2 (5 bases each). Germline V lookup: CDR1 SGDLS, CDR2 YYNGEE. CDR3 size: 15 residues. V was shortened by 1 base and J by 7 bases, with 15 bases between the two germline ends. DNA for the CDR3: TGTGCCAGCAGCGTACAACCTAGGGGCGGGAATGAGCAGTTCTTC. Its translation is CASSVQPRGGNEQFF.

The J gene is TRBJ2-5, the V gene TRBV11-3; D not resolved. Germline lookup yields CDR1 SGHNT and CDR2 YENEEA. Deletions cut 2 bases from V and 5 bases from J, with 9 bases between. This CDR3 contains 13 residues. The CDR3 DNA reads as TGTGCCAGCAGCTTAACTCTCCAGGAGACCCAGTACTTC. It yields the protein CASSLTLQETQYF.

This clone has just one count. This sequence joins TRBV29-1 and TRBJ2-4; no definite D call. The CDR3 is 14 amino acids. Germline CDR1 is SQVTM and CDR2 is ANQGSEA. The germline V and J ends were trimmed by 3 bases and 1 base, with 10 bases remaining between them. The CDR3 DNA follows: TGCAGCGTTGAGACCCCGAGGGCCAAAAACATTCAGTACTTC. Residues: CSVETPRAKNIQYF.

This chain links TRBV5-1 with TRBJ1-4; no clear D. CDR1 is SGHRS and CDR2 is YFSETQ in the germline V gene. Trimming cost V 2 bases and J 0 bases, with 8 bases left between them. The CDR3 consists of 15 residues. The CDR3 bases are TGCGCCAGCAGCTTCGGCCGGTCAACTAATGAAAAACTGTTTTTT. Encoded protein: CASSFGRSTNEKLFF.

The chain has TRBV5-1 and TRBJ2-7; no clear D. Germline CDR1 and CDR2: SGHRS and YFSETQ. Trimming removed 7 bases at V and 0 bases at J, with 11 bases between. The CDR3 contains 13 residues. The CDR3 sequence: CASSKRSSYEQYF. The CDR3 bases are TGCGCCAGCTCGAAGAGGAGCTCCTACGAGCAGTACTTC.

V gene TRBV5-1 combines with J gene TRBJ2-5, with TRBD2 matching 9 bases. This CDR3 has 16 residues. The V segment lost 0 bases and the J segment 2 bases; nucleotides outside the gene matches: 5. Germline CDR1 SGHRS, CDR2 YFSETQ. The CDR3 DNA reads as TGCGCCAGCAGCTTGGGACTAGCGGATGATCAAGAGACCCAGTACTTC. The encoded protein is CASSLGLADDQETQYF. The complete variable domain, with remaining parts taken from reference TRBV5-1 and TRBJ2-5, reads KAGVTQTPRYLIKTRGQQVTLSCSPISGHRSVSWYQQTPGQGLQFLFEYFSETQRNKGNFPGRFSGRQFSNSRSEMNVSTLELGDSALYLCASSLGLADDQETQYFGPGTRLLVL.

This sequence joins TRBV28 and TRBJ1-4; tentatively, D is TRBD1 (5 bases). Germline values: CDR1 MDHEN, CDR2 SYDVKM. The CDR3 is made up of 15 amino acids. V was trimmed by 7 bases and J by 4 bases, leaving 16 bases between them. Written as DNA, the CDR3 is TGTGCCAGCACGGGGGGGTCCGTTCTTAATGAAAAACTGTTTTTT. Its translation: CASTGGSVLNEKLFF.

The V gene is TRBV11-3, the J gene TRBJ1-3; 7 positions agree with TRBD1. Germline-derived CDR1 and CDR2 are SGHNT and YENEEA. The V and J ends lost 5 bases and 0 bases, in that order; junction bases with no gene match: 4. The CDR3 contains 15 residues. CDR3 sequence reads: CASSRGTDSGNTIYF. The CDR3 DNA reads TGTGCCAGCAGCAGAGGGACAGACTCTGGAAACACCATATATTTT.

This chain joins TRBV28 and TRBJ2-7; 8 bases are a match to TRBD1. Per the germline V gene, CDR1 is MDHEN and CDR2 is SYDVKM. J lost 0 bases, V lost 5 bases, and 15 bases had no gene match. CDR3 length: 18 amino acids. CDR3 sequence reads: CASSPPRHRGKSSYEQYF. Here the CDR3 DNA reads TGTGCCAGCAGTCCCCCAAGACACAGGGGGAAGAGCTCCTACGAGCAGTACTTC.

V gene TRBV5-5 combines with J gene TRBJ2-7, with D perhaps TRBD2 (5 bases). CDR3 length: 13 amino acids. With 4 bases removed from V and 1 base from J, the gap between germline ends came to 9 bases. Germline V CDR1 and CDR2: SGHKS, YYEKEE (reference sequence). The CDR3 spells CASSRTGSYEQYF. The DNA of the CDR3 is TGTGCCAGCAGCAGGACGGGGTCCTACGAGCAGTACTTC.

CDR3 protein: CASSYLGTSPHEQYF. CDR3 nucleotides: TGTGCCAGCAGTTACTTAGGGACTAGCCCCCACGAGCAGTACTTC. V gene TRBV6-5 combines with J gene TRBJ2-7; TRBD2 agrees at 9 bases. This CDR3 has 15 amino acids. CDR1 and CDR2 (germline): MNHEY, SVGAGI. Losses at the gene ends were 1 base for V and 5 bases for J; bases not matched to a gene: 6.

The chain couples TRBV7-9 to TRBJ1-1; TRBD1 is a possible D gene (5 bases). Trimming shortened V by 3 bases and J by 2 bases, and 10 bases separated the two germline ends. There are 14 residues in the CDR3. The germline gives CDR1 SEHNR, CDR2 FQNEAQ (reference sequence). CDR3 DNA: TGTGCCAGCAGCTTGTATCAGGGAAACACTGAAGCTTTCTTT. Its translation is CASSLYQGNTEAFF. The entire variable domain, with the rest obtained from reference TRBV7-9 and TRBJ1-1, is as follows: DTGVSQNPRHKITKRGQNVTFRCDPISEHNRLYWYRQTLGQGPEFLTYFQNEAQLEKSRLLSDRFSAERPKGSFSTLEIQRTEQGDSAMYLCASSLYQGNTEAFFGQGTRLTVV.

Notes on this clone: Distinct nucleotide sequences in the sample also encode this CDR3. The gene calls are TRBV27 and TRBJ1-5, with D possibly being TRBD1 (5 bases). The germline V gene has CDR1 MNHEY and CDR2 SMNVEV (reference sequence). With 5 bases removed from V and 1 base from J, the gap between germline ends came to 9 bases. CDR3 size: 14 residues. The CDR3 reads CASSLRGSNQPQHF. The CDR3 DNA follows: TGTGCCAGCAGTCTCCGGGGCAGCAATCAGCCCCAGCATTTT.

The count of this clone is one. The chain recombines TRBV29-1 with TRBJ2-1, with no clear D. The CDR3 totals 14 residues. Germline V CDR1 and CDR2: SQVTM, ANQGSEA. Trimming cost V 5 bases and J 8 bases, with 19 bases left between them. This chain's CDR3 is CSVTKGRSFDEQFF. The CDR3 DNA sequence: TGCAGCGTTACTAAGGGAAGGAGTTTCGATGAGCAGTTCTTC.